Below, 10 T cell receptor beta chains from the same sample are listed, as sequenced in a study of shared clonotypes between healthy human individuals. CD8 cells regarded as naive lacked CD45RO, were positively chosen for CCR7, and omitted terminally differentiated effector memory CD45RA+ cells. TCRdb's table, derived via immunoSEQ multiplex PCR, lists solely in-frame clones and lacks some. The table includes roughly 2.1 million clones, 90% to 95% detected once. Specimen: naive CD8+ T cells from PBMCs. Receptor source: a man between 18 and 29 years old in good health. Some clones in this sample may be carry-over from other donors' samples.

The rearrangement joins TRBV7-9 to TRBJ1-2, with 8 bases matching TRBD1. The CDR3 is 15 residues long. Looked up from germline, CDR1 is SEHNR and CDR2 is FQNEAQ (reference sequence). Unmatched junction bases numbered 7, after V lost 1 base and J lost 6 bases. CDR3 DNA: TGTGCCAGCAGCTTAGGGAGGACAGGGAAGGATGGCTACACCTTC. Encoded protein: CASSLGRTGKDGYTF.

The chain carries TRBV13 and TRBJ2-1; weak D call: TRBD2 (6 bases). Germline assignment: CDR1 PRHDT and CDR2 FYEKMQ (reference sequence). The CDR3 sequence is 14 residues long. Trimming shortened V by 5 bases and J by 3 bases, and 11 bases separated the two germline ends. In nucleotides, the CDR3 is TGTGCCAGCAGCGCAAGGGAGGTCTACAATGAGCAGTTCTTC. Its translation is CASSAREVYNEQFF.

The V and J genes are TRBV14 and TRBJ1-1; D is ambiguous. This CDR3 region has 15 residues. CDR1 and CDR2 from the germline V gene are SGHDN and FVKESK. V was pared by 2 bases and J by 1 base, with 11 bases between. This chain's CDR3 is CASSQKGGRNTEAFF. The CDR3 DNA reads as TGTGCCAGCAGCCAAAAGGGCGGGCGGAACACTGAAGCTTTCTTT.

V gene TRBV29-1 combines with J gene TRBJ2-3, with 14 bases aligning to TRBD2. V shed 7 bases, J shed 5 bases, and the junction held 5 bases outside the gene matches. The CDR3 has 14 residues. Germline assignment: CDR1 SQVTM and CDR2 ANQGSEA. The CDR3 region is CSAGGLAGGDTQYF. The CDR3 DNA is TGCAGCGCTGGTGGACTAGCGGGAGGAGATACGCAGTATTTT.

The chain has TRBV12-5 and TRBJ1-2; 7 bases match TRBD1. The germline gives CDR1 LGHNT, CDR2 FRNRAP. CDR3 length: 14 amino acids. V dropped 7 bases and J dropped 7; count of bases not matched to a gene: 12. CDR3: CASAPGGATLGYTF. CDR3 DNA: TGTGCTAGTGCCCCAGGGGGGGCGACCCTTGGCTACACCTTC.

V gene TRBV11-1 combines with J gene TRBJ1-1; D not resolved. The germline V and J ends were trimmed by 5 bases and 2 bases, with 6 bases remaining between them. Germline lookup yields CDR1 SGHAT and CDR2 FQDESV (reference sequence). The CDR3 has 12 amino acids. Here the CDR3 reads CASSLSNTEAFF. The CDR3 coding sequence is TGTGCCAGCAGCCTATCAAACACTGAAGCTTTCTTT. Full variable domain (outside the CDR3, taken from reference TRBV11-1 and TRBJ1-1): EAEVAQSPRYKITEKSQAVAFWCDPISGHATLYWYRQILGQGPELLVQFQDESVVDDSQLPKDRFSAERLKGVDSTLKIQPAELGDSAMYLCASSLSNTEAFFGQGTRLTVV.

The rearrangement links TRBV27 to TRBJ2-7; D possibly uses TRBD1 or TRBD2 (5 bases each). With 3 bases removed from V and 7 bases from J, the gap between germline ends came to 13 bases. CDR1 MNHEY and CDR2 SMNVEV come from the germline V gene (reference sequence). This CDR3 contains 13 residues. CDR3 amino acids: CASSFRGAREQYF. The CDR3 DNA reads as TGTGCCAGCAGTTTCCGGGGCGCTAGAGAGCAGTACTTC.

The chain recombines TRBV10-3 with TRBJ2-7; D could derive from TRBD1 or TRBD2 (6 bases each). CDR1 ENHRY and CDR2 SYGVKD come from the germline V gene. Trimming cost V 3 bases and J 3 bases, with 9 bases left between them. The CDR3 covers 13 residues. The DNA for the CDR3 is TGTGCCATCAGTGAAGGGGGGCACTACGAGCAGTACTTC. Its translation is CAISEGGHYEQYF.

The rearrangement uses TRBV6-5 and TRBJ1-5; no definite D call. The CDR3 extends over 16 amino acids. The V end was cut by 0 bases, the J end by 1 base, with 10 bases between. Germline CDR1 reads MNHEY; CDR2 reads SVGAGI. CDR3: CASSYSARLSNQPQHF. CDR3 nucleotide sequence: TGTGCCAGCAGTTACTCTGCACGCTTAAGCAATCAGCCCCAGCATTTT.

In this sample, this clone turned up once. V and J are TRBV7-9 and TRBJ2-7; 8 nucleotides align to TRBD2. The junction had 11 bases not matched to a gene; V was cut back by 7 bases and J by 12 bases. This CDR3 comprises 12 residues. Germline lookup yields CDR1 SEHNR and CDR2 FQNEAQ (reference sequence). The CDR3 DNA reads TGTGCCAGCACCGTACCGGGAGGGAGCACGTACTTC. This translates into CASTVPGGSTYF. The full variable domain, in which reference TRBV7-9 and TRBJ2-7 provide the parts outside the CDR3, is DTGVSQNPRHKITKRGQNVTFRCDPISEHNRLYWYRQTLGQGPEFLTYFQNEAQLEKSRLLSDRFSAERPKGSFSTLEIQRTEQGDSAMYLCASTVPGGSTYFGPGTRLTVT.